Following are 24 T cell receptor beta chains from one sample sequenced in a study of CD8 T cells in Susac syndrome (dated by TCRdb to about 2019). The library was prepared using the immunoSEQ multiplex PCR assay. RNA was extracted using the RNeasy kit, and roughly 0.45 to 1 microgram was reverse transcribed with random hexamers. Clones were called with MiXCR by TCRdb after fastp trimmed the public reads at Q25, and only in-frame beta chains were retained. One record per CDR3 amino acid sequence lists the most common genes and DNA. The sample table lists roughly 180,000 distinct CDR3 sequences, about 95% of them with a count of one. The ten biggest clones cover 0.085% to 0.11% of the sample. Sequencing was performed on CD4+ T cells from PBMCs. The receptors originated from a human donor in good health.

The CDR3 DNA reads as TGTGCCAGCAGCTTAAGGGGTCAGATAAGAGGTGAGCAGTTCTTC. It encodes CASSLRGQIRGEQFF. This chain connects TRBV11-2 to TRBJ2-1; perhaps TRBD1 as D (5 bases). The CDR3 is 15 residues long. Germline V gives CDR1 SGHAT, CDR2 FQNNGV. The ends were cut back, 2 bases at V and 9 bases at J, with 17 bases in the middle.

This clonotype came up once. V and J are TRBV29-1 and TRBJ2-2; no definite D call. The CDR3 consists of 13 residues. CDR1 is SQVTM and CDR2 is ANQGSEA in the germline V gene. Trimming removed 8 bases at V and 6 bases at J, with 16 bases between. CDR3 nucleotide sequence: TGCAGCTCTTATGCCCAGATCTCCGGGGAGCTGTTTTTT. Protein sequence: CSSYAQISGELFF.

The chain carries TRBV7-2 and TRBJ2-3; no clear D gene. Germline-derived CDR1 and CDR2 are SGHTA and FQGNSA. The V gene lost 5 bases and the J gene lost 5 bases, with 17 bases spanning the gap. The CDR3 consists of 15 residues. The CDR3 protein is CASSHDGNPGDTQYF. In DNA form, the CDR3 reads TGTGCCAGCAGCCACGACGGAAACCCGGGAGATACGCAGTATTTT.

This sequence joins TRBV6-6 and TRBJ1-3, with D possibly matching TRBD1 (5 bases). CDR1 MNHNY and CDR2 SVGAGI come from the germline V gene (reference sequence). The CDR3 length is 13 residues. V shed 10 bases and J shed 2 bases, with 12 bases lying between them. The DNA for the CDR3 is TGTGCCATCACGGGAGGGGCTGGAAACACCATATATTTT. It codes for CAITGGAGNTIYF.

J is TRBJ1-1 and V is TRBV30; D call uncertain. CDR3 length: 13 amino acids. V dropped 2 bases and J dropped 1 base, with 8 bases sitting between them. Germline V gene data show CDR1 as GTSNPN and CDR2 as SVGIG (reference sequence). The CDR3 DNA reads as TGTGCCTGGAGTAGGACGGAGAACACTGAAGCTTTCTTT. This codes for CAWSRTENTEAFF.

The rearrangement uses TRBV6-5 and TRBJ2-3; 7 bases line up with TRBD2. There are 17 residues in the CDR3. The V and J ends lost 2 bases and 5 bases, in that order; junction bases with no gene match: 13. Per germline, CDR1 MNHEY and CDR2 SVGAGI. The CDR3 sequence: CASSYRMEGGPGDTQYF. The DNA for the CDR3 is TGTGCCAGCAGTTACCGCATGGAGGGAGGGCCTGGAGATACGCAGTATTTT.

The rearrangement links TRBV29-1 to TRBJ2-3; 10 nucleotides agree with TRBD2. The CDR3 consists of 16 residues. Germline V CDR1 and CDR2: SQVTM, ANQGSEA. After removal of 0 bases from V and 7 bases from J, the junction contained 10 bases not matched to a gene. This chain's CDR3 is CSVEDRPGLATHTQYF. The CDR3 bases are TGCAGCGTTGAAGATCGACCGGGACTAGCGACTCATACGCAGTATTTT.

The chain employs TRBV3-1 and TRBJ2-1; 10 nucleotides align to TRBD2. Germline V gene lookup returns CDR1 LGHDT and CDR2 YNNKEL (reference sequence). V shed 1 base, J shed 14 bases, and the junction held 8 bases outside the gene matches. The CDR3 has 14 residues. CDR3 sequence (DNA): TGTGCCAGCAGCCAAGCTCCTCTAGCGGGGGTGGAGTTCTTC. This sequence encodes CASSQAPLAGVEFF.

For the CDR3, the DNA is TGTGCCAGCAGTTTACCAGGGAGGGATCAGCCCCAGCATTTT. Translation: CASSLPGRDQPQHF. The chain carries TRBV12-3 or TRBV12-4 and TRBJ1-5; the D gene is possibly TRBD1 (5 bases). CDR3 size: 14 residues. Between the trimmed V and J ends, which lost 2 bases and 5 bases, there was a span of 10 bases.

The V gene is TRBV20-1, the J gene TRBJ2-5; D uncertain. This CDR3 comprises 11 residues. The germline CDR1 and CDR2 sequences are DFQATT and SNEGSKA (reference sequence). The V gene lost 8 bases and the J gene lost 5 bases, with 12 bases spanning the gap. The DNA of the CDR3 is TGCAGTCTGACAACGGCGGAGACCCAGTACTTC. It is translated as CSLTTAETQYF.

The rearrangement joins TRBV29-1 to TRBJ2-1; D may be TRBD2 (5 bases). CDR1 SQVTM and CDR2 ANQGSEA come from the germline V gene. V was cut by 3 bases and J by 0 bases, with 6 bases left in between. The CDR3 sequence is 13 residues long. The CDR3 bases are TGCAGCGTTGAGGGAGTCTCCTACAATGAGCAGTTCTTC. This translates into CSVEGVSYNEQFF.

This sequence joins TRBV6-2 or TRBV6-3 and TRBJ2-5; tentatively, D is TRBD2 (6 bases). CDR1 and CDR2 (germline): MNHEY, SVGEGT. The CDR3 is made up of 13 amino acids. The ends were cut back, 6 bases at V and 4 bases at J, with 12 bases in the middle. CDR3 sequence (DNA): TGTGCCAGCAGCCCGGGACTTCGAGAGACCCAGTACTTC. Amino acid sequence: CASSPGLRETQYF.

This rearrangement joins TRBV29-1 to TRBJ2-1, with no clear D. The germline CDR1 and CDR2 sequences are SQVTM and ANQGSEA. The CDR3 runs 15 residues. The V end lost 1 base, the J end lost 0 bases, and 10 bases lay between the germline ends. The CDR3 DNA sequence: TGCAGCGTTGAAGGAGGCCAGAGCTCCTACAATGAGCAGTTCTTC. Protein sequence: CSVEGGQSSYNEQFF.

Turning to this clonotype: Its ends do not fully match the called genes, so a read error is possible. The chain combines TRBV20-1 with TRBJ2-3; D might be TRBD1 (6 bases). Germline V CDR1 and CDR2: DFQATT, SNEGSKA (reference sequence). This CDR3 comprises 11 residues. In nucleotides, the CDR3 is TGCAGTGCTAGTCAGGGGAGTGAGTTCCGTTTT. This translates into CSASQGSEFRF.

V is TRBV27 and J is TRBJ1-2, with 9 nucleotides matching TRBD1. Germline CDR1 MNHEY, CDR2 SMNVEV (reference sequence). V lost 8 bases and J lost 6; bases outside the gene matches: 13. This CDR3 comprises 15 residues. The DNA for the CDR3 is TGTGCCAGCTCTTACCACAACCGGGACAGGGATGGCTACACCTTC. Translation gives CASSYHNRDRDGYTF.

The genes are TRBV29-1 and TRBJ2-3; D could derive from TRBD1 or TRBD2 (5 bases each). The V gene's germline CDR1 is SQVTM and CDR2 ANQGSEA. The CDR3 runs to 13 residues. V lost 3 bases to trimming and J lost 5 bases, with 12 bases between them. CDR3 sequence reads: CSVEFRGVDTQYF. In DNA form, the CDR3 reads TGCAGCGTTGAGTTTAGAGGGGTAGATACGCAGTATTTT.

V and J are TRBV30 and TRBJ2-1; D not resolved. Germline V gene sequence: CDR1 GTSNPN, CDR2 SVGIG (reference sequence). Trimming left V 2 bases short and J 5 bases short, with 7 bases between. The CDR3 contains 12 residues. CDR3 amino acids: CAWSRRHNEQFF. Written as DNA, the CDR3 is TGTGCCTGGAGTAGGCGGCACAATGAGCAGTTCTTC.

The chain employs TRBV30 and TRBJ2-1; TRBD2 matches 7 bases. This CDR3 comprises 14 residues. With V trimmed by 3 bases and J by 3 bases, 5 bases remained unmatched. Germline V lookup: CDR1 GTSNPN, CDR2 SVGIG (reference sequence). Here the CDR3 reads CAWRGGLGYNEQFF. The CDR3 DNA reads TGTGCCTGGAGGGGAGGGCTGGGCTACAATGAGCAGTTCTTC.

The chain couples TRBV20-1 to TRBJ1-1; 9 bases are shared with TRBD1. The CDR3 spans 14 residues. With 3 bases clipped from V and 7 bases from J, the junction kept 9 bases outside the gene matches. Germline V CDR1 and CDR2: DFQATT, SNEGSKA (reference sequence). CDR3 DNA: TGCAGTGCTAGCCCGGGACAGGGAGCAAGTGAAGCTTTCTTT. It yields the protein CSASPGQGASEAFF.

The chain has TRBV7-9 and TRBJ1-1, with a possible D match to TRBD1 (5 bases). Germline V gene sequence: CDR1 SEHNR, CDR2 FQNEAQ (reference sequence). This CDR3 is built from 14 residues. V was cut by 5 bases and J by 6 bases, with 16 bases left in between. The DNA of the CDR3 is TGTGCCAGCAGCCAGGGAGGTTTGGTCGCTGAAGCTTTCTTT. It specifies CASSQGGLVAEAFF.

This chain joins TRBV12-3 or TRBV12-4 and TRBJ2-5; no firm D call. This CDR3 is 13 amino acids long. V gave up 2 bases and J gave up 5 bases, with 9 bases separating them. Here the CDR3 DNA reads TGTGCCAGCAGTTTAAGCAATTTGGAGACCCAGTACTTC. Protein sequence: CASSLSNLETQYF.

The V gene is TRBV5-6, the J gene TRBJ2-7; D is perhaps TRBD1 (6 bases). V lost 1 base and J lost 6, with 17 bases in between. Germline-derived CDR1 and CDR2 are SGHDT and YYEEEE. This CDR3 has 15 residues. CDR3 sequence reads: CASSLRAGVQREQYF. DNA for the CDR3: TGTGCCAGCAGCTTGAGGGCAGGGGTGCAGCGCGAGCAGTACTTC.

This clonotype has just one count. The chain uses TRBV11-2 and TRBJ2-2; D not resolved. Germline lookup yields CDR1 SGHAT and CDR2 FQNNGV. The CDR3 covers 12 residues. Between the trimmed V and J ends, which lost 1 base and 5 bases, there was a span of 2 bases. CDR3 loop: CASSLGTGELFF. The CDR3 nucleotides are TGTGCCAGCAGCTTAGGGACCGGGGAGCTGTTTTTT.

This chain uses TRBV2 with TRBJ1-2; 7 bases map to TRBD1. The V gene end was trimmed by 9 bases and the J gene end by 3 bases; junction bases not matched to a gene: 4. The CDR3 sequence is 12 residues long. Germline loops: CDR1 SNHLY, CDR2 FYNNEI. The CDR3 sequence: CARTGIDYGYTF. The CDR3 nucleotides read TGTGCCAGGACAGGGATCGACTATGGCTACACCTTC.